The 19 T cell receptor beta chains below all came from one sample that was sequenced in a study of chemoradiotherapy in HPV16-positive cancers. Repertoires were generated with immunoSEQ multiplex PCR, while TCRdb's copy carries only in-frame clones and drops some. The sample includes about 12,000 clones, approximately 92% of them seen just once. The sample here was blood, taken from a patient who underwent chemoradiotherapy. These receptors were taken from a human donor with HPV-associated anogenital cancer.

In this sample, this clone turned up once. The gene calls are TRBV19 and TRBJ2-2; 8 bases map to TRBD2. J lost 4 bases, V lost 6 bases, and 13 bases had no gene match. Germline CDR1 reads LNHDA; CDR2 reads SQIVND (reference sequence). The CDR3 consists of 17 residues. The CDR3 loop is CASSNPGLAVSTGELFF. The CDR3 region has the DNA TGTGCCAGTAGCAATCCTGGACTAGCCGTGAGCACCGGGGAGCTGTTTTTT.

Comment on this clone: The same CDR3 is also encoded by other DNA sequences in this sample. The J gene is TRBJ1-2, the V gene TRBV4-2, with 9 positions matching TRBD1. J gave up 8 bases and V 4 bases, and 8 bases lay outside the gene matches. The CDR3 covers 14 residues. In germline, CDR1 is LGHNA, CDR2 YNFKEQ. The chain's CDR3 is CASSPAGTGKGYTF. In DNA form, the CDR3 reads TGTGCCAGCAGCCCCGCCGGGACAGGGAAGGGCTACACCTTC.

The chain carries TRBV7-9 and TRBJ1-2; 7 positions agree with TRBD1. Germline CDR1 reads SEHNR; CDR2 reads FQNEAQ (reference sequence). CDR3 length: 11 amino acids. J gave up 13 bases and V 5 bases, and 7 bases lay outside the gene matches. CDR3: CASSPSDRATF. The CDR3 DNA follows: TGTGCCAGCAGCCCCTCAGACAGGGCCACCTTC.

This chain joins TRBV9 and TRBJ1-2; 7 bases are shared with TRBD1. Germline V gene data show CDR1 as SGDLS and CDR2 as YYNGEE. The J segment lost 4 bases and the V segment lost 3 bases, leaving 3 bases of the junction unmatched. The length of the CDR3 is 13 residues. The CDR3 region has the DNA TGTGCCAGCAGCGCAGGGGGGATCTATGGCTACACCTTC. Translated: CASSAGGIYGYTF.

This CDR3 reads CASSLGFDSSYEQYF. CDR3 nucleotide sequence: TGTGCCAGCAGCTTAGGCTTCGACAGCTCCTACGAGCAGTACTTC. The gene calls are TRBV7-3 and TRBJ2-7; TRBD1 is a possible D gene (5 bases). Germline V gives CDR1 SGHTA, CDR2 FQGTGA. The V gene lost 2 bases and the J gene lost 0 bases, with 11 bases spanning the gap. The CDR3 has 15 amino acids.

The rearrangement links TRBV18 to TRBJ2-3; 7 nucleotides align to TRBD1. Germline loops: CDR1 KGHSH, CDR2 LQKENI. There are 13 residues in the CDR3. Losses at the gene ends were 10 bases for V and 4 bases for J; bases not matched to a gene: 8. This CDR3 reads CATAPTGADTQYF. Written as DNA, the CDR3 is TGTGCCACCGCCCCCACAGGGGCAGATACGCAGTATTTT.

The chain couples TRBV13 to TRBJ1-1; D remains ambiguous. This CDR3 has 13 residues. Trimming left V 3 bases short and J 0 bases short, with 5 bases between. The germline gives CDR1 PRHDT, CDR2 FYEKMQ (reference sequence). CDR3 in amino acids: CASSFWMNTEAFF. CDR3 nucleotide sequence: TGTGCCAGCAGCTTTTGGATGAACACTGAAGCTTTCTTT.

The V and J genes are TRBV4-1 and TRBJ2-7; the match to TRBD1 covers 7 bases. This CDR3 region has 14 residues. Trimming cost V 2 bases and J 5 bases; bases outside gene matches: 6. Germline V gene data show CDR1 as MGHRA and CDR2 as YSYEKL. The CDR3 DNA reads as TGCGCCAGCAGCCAAACGACAGGGTCCCACGAGCAGTACTTC. It yields the protein CASSQTTGSHEQYF.

The chain employs TRBV4-2 and TRBJ2-7; 7 bases map to TRBD1. This CDR3 is built from 14 residues. Germline V gene lookup returns CDR1 LGHNA and CDR2 YNFKEQ. The V segment lost 5 bases and the J segment 1 base; nucleotides outside the gene matches: 5. CDR3 protein: CASSVRQGSYEQYF. CDR3 nucleotides: TGTGCCAGCAGCGTCCGACAGGGATCCTACGAGCAGTACTTC.

The chain uses TRBV9 and TRBJ1-1, with D possibly matching TRBD1 (5 bases). This CDR3 region has 12 residues. Germline V gene sequence: CDR1 SGDLS, CDR2 YYNGEE. Trimming stripped 5 bases from V and 4 bases from J, with 9 bases between. The CDR3 reads CASRGGGTEAFF. The CDR3 bases are TGTGCCAGCAGGGGGGGAGGCACTGAAGCTTTCTTT.

V is TRBV27 and J is TRBJ1-5; 9 bases fit TRBD1. V was clipped by 5 bases and J by 6 bases; unmatched bases: 8. This CDR3 is built from 15 residues. CDR1 is MNHEY and CDR2 is SMNVEV in the germline V gene (reference sequence). CDR3 coding DNA: TGTGCCAGCAGTCCGGGGACAGGGAACGCTCAGCCCCAGCATTTT. This codes for CASSPGTGNAQPQHF.

The gene calls are TRBV11-2 and TRBJ2-7; TRBD2 aligns across 7 bases. This CDR3 contains 15 residues. Unmatched junction bases numbered 5, after V lost 0 bases and J lost 3 bases. CDR1 is SGHAT and CDR2 is FQNNGV in the germline V gene. CDR3: CASSLEWSGIYEQYF. Here the CDR3 DNA reads TGTGCCAGCAGCTTAGAATGGAGCGGGATCTACGAGCAGTACTTC.

This clone appeared once. This chain uses TRBV28 with TRBJ1-1; no clear D gene. The V end lost 3 bases, the J end lost 5 bases, and 10 bases lay between the germline ends. Germline CDR1 MDHEN, CDR2 SYDVKM. The CDR3 is 13 residues long. The chain's CDR3 is CASSFDGGTEAFF. The CDR3 DNA reads as TGTGCCAGCAGTTTCGATGGTGGGACTGAAGCTTTCTTT.

The chain carries TRBV7-3 and TRBJ1-2; TRBD1 agrees at 12 bases. Germline V CDR1 and CDR2: SGHTA, FQGTGA. CDR3 length equals 15 residues. J gave up 4 bases and V 2 bases, and 2 bases lay outside the gene matches. CDR3 residues: CASSLGTGGGYGYTF. In nucleotides, the CDR3 is TGTGCCAGCAGCTTAGGGACAGGGGGCGGCTATGGCTACACCTTC.

V gene TRBV7-8 combines with J gene TRBJ1-1; D not resolved. V shed 5 bases and J shed 1 base, with 11 bases lying between them. The CDR3 has 14 amino acids. Per the germline V gene, CDR1 is SGHVS and CDR2 is FQNEAQ. The CDR3 spells CASSPRDRNTEAFF. The CDR3 region has the DNA TGTGCCAGCAGCCCACGGGATAGGAACACTGAAGCTTTCTTT.

The chain has TRBV21-1 and TRBJ1-2. TRBV21-1 is classified as a pseudogene. The CDR3 has 17 residues. In DNA, the CDR3 is TGTGCCAGCAGCAAATCAACCTCCCGGGACGGCAACTATGGCTACACCTTC. Translated, it gives CASSKSTSRDGNYGYTF.

The gene calls are TRBV6-1 and TRBJ2-7, with D unresolved. Trimming took off 6 bases at V and 3 bases at J, with 9 bases between the two ends. Germline values: CDR1 MNHNS, CDR2 SASEGT. This CDR3 is built from 12 residues. The CDR3 DNA is TGTGCCAGCAGGTCTCGGTTCTACGAGCAGTACTTC. This encodes CASRSRFYEQYF.

The chain has TRBV19 and TRBJ2-1; TRBD2 aligns across 9 bases. J was trimmed by 6 bases and V by 11 bases; bases with no gene match: 5. The CDR3 covers 12 residues. Looked up from germline, CDR1 is LNHDA and CDR2 is SQIVND (reference sequence). The CDR3, as DNA: TGTGCCTCCGCGGGAGGGTTCAATGAGCAGTTCTTC. The encoded protein is CASAGGFNEQFF.

The chain uses TRBV19 and TRBJ2-2; D is unresolved. Trimming took off 0 bases at V and 9 bases at J, with 11 bases between the two ends. The germline V gene has CDR1 LNHDA and CDR2 SQIVND (reference sequence). This CDR3 comprises 14 residues. The chain's CDR3 is CASSIDREDRELFF. The CDR3 coding sequence is TGTGCCAGTAGTATAGACCGAGAGGACCGGGAGCTGTTTTTT.